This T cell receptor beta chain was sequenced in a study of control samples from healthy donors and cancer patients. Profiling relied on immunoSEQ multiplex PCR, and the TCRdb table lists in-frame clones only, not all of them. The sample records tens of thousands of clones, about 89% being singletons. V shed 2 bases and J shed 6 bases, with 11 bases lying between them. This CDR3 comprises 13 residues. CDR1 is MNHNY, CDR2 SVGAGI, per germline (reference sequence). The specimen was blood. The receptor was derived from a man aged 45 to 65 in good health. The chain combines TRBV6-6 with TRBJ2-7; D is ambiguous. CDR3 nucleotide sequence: TGTGCCAGCAGTTACCCGTATCCCCCCGAGCAGTACTTC. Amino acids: CASSYPYPPEQYF.